This T cell receptor beta chain was identified in a study of beta chain features in type 1 diabetes. This clone was seen only once. The sequenced template was cDNA made from the entire isolated RNA. Measured with immunoSEQ multiplex PCR; TCRdb has only the in-frame clones, and not every one. This table holds a few hundred thousand clones, 14% found once. Trimming removed 3 bases from V and 6 bases from J, with 8 bases in between. Germline CDR1 MRHNA, CDR2 SNTAGT. The length of the CDR3 is 13 residues. The sequenced sample consisted of central memory CD4+ T cells from blood. The gene calls are TRBV6-4 and TRBJ2-2, with D possibly TRBD1 on 6 matching bases. This clonotype was sampled from a man aged 30 to 39 in good health. The CDR3 coding sequence is TGTGCCAGCAGTGAAACAGGGTCCGGGGAGCTGTTTTTT. This encodes CASSETGSGELFF.